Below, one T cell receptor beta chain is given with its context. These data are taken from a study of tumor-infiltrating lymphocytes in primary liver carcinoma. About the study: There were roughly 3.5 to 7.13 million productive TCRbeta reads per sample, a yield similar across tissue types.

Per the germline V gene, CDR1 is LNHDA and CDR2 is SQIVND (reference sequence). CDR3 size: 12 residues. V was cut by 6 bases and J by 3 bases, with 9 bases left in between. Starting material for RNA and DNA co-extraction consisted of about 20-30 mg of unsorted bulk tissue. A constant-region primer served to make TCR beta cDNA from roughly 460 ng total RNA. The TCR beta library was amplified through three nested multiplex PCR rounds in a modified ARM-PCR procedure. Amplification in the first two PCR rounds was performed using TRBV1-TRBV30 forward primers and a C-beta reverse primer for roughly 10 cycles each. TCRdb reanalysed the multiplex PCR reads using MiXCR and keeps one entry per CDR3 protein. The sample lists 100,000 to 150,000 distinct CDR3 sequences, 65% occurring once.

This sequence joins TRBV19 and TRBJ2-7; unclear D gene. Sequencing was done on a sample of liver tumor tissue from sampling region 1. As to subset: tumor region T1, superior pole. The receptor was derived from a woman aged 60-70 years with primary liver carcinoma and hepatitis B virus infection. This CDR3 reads CASSPGNYEQYF. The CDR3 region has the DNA TGTGCCAGTAGCCCCGGAAACTACGAGCAGTACTTC.